The rows below give T cell receptor beta chains drawn from one sample of a study of blood T cell repertoires in COVID-19. The assay was immunoSEQ multiplex PCR, and TCRdb's table has in-frame clones only and misses some. The sample has approximately 350,000 clones; around nine tenths are singletons. The sample was peripheral blood. Source of these receptors: a woman in her sixties with COVID-19, enrolled during active disease. Each CDR3 is given with its conserved first and last residue. Fields, in order: D gene, CDR3 length, J gene, V gene, clone size, CDR3 DNA, CDR3 protein. A D gene is named only where the DNA matches it firmly. Some rows have no size entry. The others give once, few or many, or a class for an expanded clone.

D gene: TRBD1; CDR3 length: 17; J gene: TRBJ1-5; V gene: TRBV19; clone size: .; CDR3 DNA: TGTGCCAGTAAACCGGGACAGGCCATTTATAGCAATCAGCCCCAGCATTTT; CDR3 protein: CASKPGQAIYSNQPQHF
D gene: .; CDR3 length: 15; J gene: TRBJ2-7; V gene: TRBV9; clone size: .; CDR3 DNA: TGTGCCAGCAGCGTAGTCGGGGGACCCCACTACGAGCAGTACTTC; CDR3 protein: CASSVVGGPHYEQYF
D gene: TRBD1; CDR3 length: 14; J gene: TRBJ2-7; V gene: TRBV6-1; clone size: .; CDR3 DNA: TGTGCCAGCAGTGAGGGGACAGGGGGCTACGAGCAGTACTTC; CDR3 protein: CASSEGTGGYEQYF
D gene: .; CDR3 length: 12; J gene: TRBJ1-2; V gene: TRBV7-9; clone size: .; CDR3 DNA: TGTGCCAGCAGCTTAGTTCTAGGAGGCTACACCTTC; CDR3 protein: CASSLVLGGYTF
D gene: .; CDR3 length: 14; J gene: TRBJ2-5; V gene: TRBV15; clone size: .; CDR3 DNA: TGTGCCACCAGCAGAGTAGCCAACCAAGAGACCCAGTACTTC; CDR3 protein: CATSRVANQETQYF
D gene: TRBD1; CDR3 length: 19; J gene: TRBJ1-2; V gene: TRBV7-3; clone size: .; CDR3 DNA: TGTGCCAGCAGCTTAACCGGAGCAGGGGGCGCGGACTCTAACTATGGCTACACCTTC; CDR3 protein: CASSLTGAGGADSNYGYTF
D gene: .; CDR3 length: 12; J gene: TRBJ2-7; V gene: TRBV5-1; clone size: .; CDR3 DNA: TGCGCCAGCAGAGACATAGGCAACGAGCAGTACTTC; CDR3 protein: CASRDIGNEQYF
D gene: TRBD2; CDR3 length: 16; J gene: TRBJ2-3; V gene: TRBV9; clone size: .; CDR3 DNA: TGTGCCAGCAGCGTAGCTCCGGGGGGGAGATCAGATACGCAGTATTTT; CDR3 protein: CASSVAPGGRSDTQYF
D gene: .; CDR3 length: 14; J gene: TRBJ1-6; V gene: TRBV27; clone size: few; CDR3 DNA: TGTGCCAGCAAGCAGGGGTACTATAATTCACCCCTCCACTTT; CDR3 protein: CASKQGYYNSPLHF
D gene: TRBD2; CDR3 length: 16; J gene: TRBJ2-1; V gene: TRBV13; clone size: .; CDR3 DNA: TGTGCCAGCAGCCCGCGGACTAGTGCGGGGGTAAATGAGCAGTTCTTC; CDR3 protein: CASSPRTSAGVNEQFF
D gene: .; CDR3 length: 14; J gene: TRBJ2-7; V gene: TRBV6-6; clone size: .; CDR3 DNA: TGTGCCACCTCGGTGGCTATCAGCAGGAACGAGCAGTACTTC; CDR3 protein: CATSVAISRNEQYF
D gene: .; CDR3 length: 15; J gene: TRBJ1-4; V gene: TRBV6-5; clone size: once; CDR3 DNA: TGTGCCAGCAGTCGGAGTGGGGGGGGAAATGAAAAACTGTTTTTT; CDR3 protein: CASSRSGGGNEKLFF
D gene: TRBD1; CDR3 length: 17; J gene: TRBJ1-2; V gene: TRBV7-9; clone size: .; CDR3 DNA: TGTGCCAGCAAACCCACCGGGACAGGGGGGCTAAACTATGGCTACACCTTC; CDR3 protein: CASKPTGTGGLNYGYTF
D gene: TRBD1; CDR3 length: 13; J gene: TRBJ1-2; V gene: TRBV5-1; clone size: .; CDR3 DNA: TGCGCCAGCAGTGAGGGACAGGGAGATGGCTACACCTTC; CDR3 protein: CASSEGQGDGYTF
D gene: TRBD2; CDR3 length: 17; J gene: TRBJ2-1; V gene: TRBV11-2; clone size: .; CDR3 DNA: TGTGCCAGCAGCCTAGCCTATACTAGCGGGGGTTTGAATGAGCAGTTCTTC; CDR3 protein: CASSLAYTSGGLNEQFF
D gene: TRBD1; CDR3 length: 14; J gene: TRBJ1-4; V gene: TRBV2; clone size: .; CDR3 DNA: TGTGCCAGCAGAAGGACAGGGGGTCGGGAAAAACTGTTTTTT; CDR3 protein: CASRRTGGREKLFF
D gene: TRBD1; CDR3 length: 16; J gene: TRBJ2-1; V gene: TRBV4-1; clone size: .; CDR3 DNA: TGCGCCAGCAGCCAAGGCGGGACAGGGGGGAACAATGAGCAGTTCTTC; CDR3 protein: CASSQGGTGGNNEQFF
D gene: TRBD1; CDR3 length: 14; J gene: TRBJ2-7; V gene: TRBV30; clone size: .; CDR3 DNA: TGTGCCTGGAGTCCGGGACAGGGGTGGTCAGTGGAGTACTTC; CDR3 protein: CAWSPGQGWSVEYF
D gene: TRBD1; CDR3 length: 15; J gene: TRBJ2-1; V gene: TRBV7-3; clone size: .; CDR3 DNA: TGTGCCAGCAGCTTCGGACAGGTCTCCTACAATGAGCAGTTCTTC; CDR3 protein: CASSFGQVSYNEQFF
D gene: TRBD1; CDR3 length: 13; J gene: TRBJ1-2; V gene: TRBV19; clone size: .; CDR3 DNA: TGTGCCAGTAGAGGACAGGCGTCAAGAGGCTACACCTTC; CDR3 protein: CASRGQASRGYTF
D gene: TRBD1; CDR3 length: 13; J gene: TRBJ1-1; V gene: TRBV18; clone size: .; CDR3 DNA: TGTGCCAGCTCACCCGGACAGGGAAAGGCAGCTTTCTTT; CDR3 protein: CASSPGQGKAAFF
D gene: TRBD1; CDR3 length: 15; J gene: TRBJ1-6; V gene: TRBV3-1/TRBV3-2; clone size: .; CDR3 DNA: TGTGCCAGCACCCAGGGGGGGGCAGGTAATTCACCCCTCCACTTT; CDR3 protein: CASTQGGAGNSPLHF
D gene: .; CDR3 length: 13; J gene: TRBJ1-1; V gene: TRBV9; clone size: .; CDR3 DNA: TGTGCCAGCAGGCCGAGGGAATACACTGAAGCTTTCTTT; CDR3 protein: CASRPREYTEAFF
D gene: .; CDR3 length: 15; J gene: TRBJ2-3; V gene: TRBV5-1; clone size: few; CDR3 DNA: TGCGCCAGCAGCCCCACAATCAGGAGCACAGATACGCAGTATTTT; CDR3 protein: CASSPTIRSTDTQYF
D gene: TRBD1; CDR3 length: 14; J gene: TRBJ1-1; V gene: TRBV19; clone size: .; CDR3 DNA: TGTGCCAGTAGCACGACAGGGCTTGGCACTGAAGCTTTCTTT; CDR3 protein: CASSTTGLGTEAFF
D gene: .; CDR3 length: 14; J gene: TRBJ2-1; V gene: TRBV30; clone size: .; CDR3 DNA: TGTGCCTGGGGGCGGGATCTAAGCTACAATGAGCAGTTCTTC; CDR3 protein: CAWGRDLSYNEQFF
D gene: .; CDR3 length: 14; J gene: TRBJ2-2; V gene: TRBV5-1; clone size: .; CDR3 DNA: TGCGCCAGCAGCTTTGGCCAGAACACCGGGGAGCTGTTTTTT; CDR3 protein: CASSFGQNTGELFF
D gene: .; CDR3 length: 12; J gene: TRBJ2-3; V gene: TRBV3-1/TRBV3-2; clone size: .; CDR3 DNA: TGTGCCAGCAGCCTGCTAGCGGATACGCAGTATTTT; CDR3 protein: CASSLLADTQYF
D gene: .; CDR3 length: 12; J gene: TRBJ2-1; V gene: TRBV30; clone size: .; CDR3 DNA: TGTGCCTGGAGGGACAACTACAATGAGCAGTTCTTC; CDR3 protein: CAWRDNYNEQFF
D gene: TRBD2; CDR3 length: 16; J gene: TRBJ2-3; V gene: TRBV7-2; clone size: .; CDR3 DNA: TGTGCCAGCAGCTTACTTCCGGGGGGGCTATCAGATACGCAGTATTTT; CDR3 protein: CASSLLPGGLSDTQYF
D gene: TRBD1; CDR3 length: 14; J gene: TRBJ2-5; V gene: TRBV6-5; clone size: .; CDR3 DNA: TGTGCCAGCAGGGACGGACAGGGAGGAGAGACCCAGTACTTC; CDR3 protein: CASRDGQGGETQYF
D gene: .; CDR3 length: 16; J gene: TRBJ1-1; V gene: TRBV6-2/TRBV6-3; clone size: .; CDR3 DNA: TGTGCCAGCAGTTACTCACCCAGGGGAAAGAAGACTGAAGCTTTCTTT; CDR3 protein: CASSYSPRGKKTEAFF
D gene: .; CDR3 length: 16; J gene: TRBJ2-7; V gene: TRBV6-5; clone size: .; CDR3 DNA: TGTGCCAGCAGTTCAAATCCCCACGGACTGGGCTCCGAGCAGTACTTC; CDR3 protein: CASSSNPHGLGSEQYF
D gene: .; CDR3 length: 15; J gene: TRBJ1-6; V gene: TRBV21-1; clone size: .; CDR3 DNA: TGTGCCAGCAGGACAGGGGTCTTTTATAATTCACCCCTCCACTTT; CDR3 protein: CASRTGVFYNSPLHF
D gene: TRBD1; CDR3 length: 13; J gene: TRBJ2-5; V gene: TRBV30; clone size: .; CDR3 DNA: TGTGCCTGGAGTGTCCGACAGGGCGCGACCCAGTACTTC; CDR3 protein: CAWSVRQGATQYF
D gene: .; CDR3 length: 15; J gene: TRBJ1-4; V gene: TRBV3-1/TRBV3-2; clone size: .; CDR3 DNA: TGTGCCAGCAGCCAAGACAGATCCCCTTTGGAAAAACTGTTTTTT; CDR3 protein: CASSQDRSPLEKLFF
D gene: TRBD1; CDR3 length: 16; J gene: TRBJ1-1; V gene: TRBV4-1; clone size: few; CDR3 DNA: TGCGCCAGCAGCCCAACAGGGGTCCTCATGAACACTGAAGCTTTCTTT; CDR3 protein: CASSPTGVLMNTEAFF
D gene: .; CDR3 length: 13; J gene: TRBJ2-7; V gene: TRBV6-5; clone size: .; CDR3 DNA: TGTGCCAGCAGTTCGGGGTGGGCCTACGAGCAGTACTTC; CDR3 protein: CASSSGWAYEQYF
D gene: .; CDR3 length: 14; J gene: TRBJ2-1; V gene: TRBV7-6; clone size: .; CDR3 DNA: TGTGCCAGCAGCTCCCCGTCCTCCCACAATGAGCAGTTCTTC; CDR3 protein: CASSSPSSHNEQFF
D gene: .; CDR3 length: 16; J gene: TRBJ2-2; V gene: TRBV9; clone size: few; CDR3 DNA: TGTGCCAGCAGCGTAGCCAGCCCGGGATACGCCGGGGAGCTGTTTTTT; CDR3 protein: CASSVASPGYAGELFF
D gene: .; CDR3 length: 13; J gene: TRBJ1-6; V gene: TRBV24-1; clone size: .; CDR3 DNA: TGTGCCACGGCGGGACCCCACAATTCACCCCTCCACTTT; CDR3 protein: CATAGPHNSPLHF
D gene: .; CDR3 length: 15; J gene: TRBJ2-3; V gene: TRBV5-1; clone size: .; CDR3 DNA: TGCGCCAGCAGCGTGCAGGGTTTTGTTACAGATACGCAGTATTTT; CDR3 protein: CASSVQGFVTDTQYF
D gene: TRBD2; CDR3 length: 13; J gene: TRBJ2-3; V gene: TRBV10-3; clone size: .; CDR3 DNA: TGTGCCATCACTAGCGGGGGCACAGATACGCAGTATTTT; CDR3 protein: CAITSGGTDTQYF